This T cell receptor beta chain was recovered during a study of radiation and T cells in renal cell carcinoma. Whole-study findings and limits: Baseline intratumoral clonotype presence is unknown without pretreatment biopsies. From baseline, blood top tumor clonotypes peaked at 2 weeks post-radiation.

Here immunoSEQ multiplex PCR was the method, and the copy in TCRdb shows in-frame clones only, minus some. The sample has about 160,000 clones; 88% are singletons. A word on this clone: What it binds is unknown.

Time point in this sample: baseline pretreatment blood. Treatment noted: 15 Gy SBRT to primary tumor, nephrectomy 4 weeks later. Serial blood draws occurred at baseline and 2 and 4 weeks post-SBRT. The patient's renal cell carcinoma had clear cell pathology. CDR1 and CDR2 from the germline V gene are MNHEY and SVGAGI. This CDR3 is built from 13 residues. With 0 bases removed from V and 6 bases from J, the gap between germline ends came to 5 bases. This sample comprised blood, obtained from a patient whose treatment included radiotherapy and nephrectomy. The chain is built from TRBV6-5 and TRBJ2-2; D gene uncertain. The receptor was isolated from a woman aged 70 to 79 with renal cell carcinoma. CDR3 in amino acids: CASSYSRAGELFF. DNA of the CDR3: TGTGCCAGCAGTTACTCTAGGGCCGGGGAGCTGTTTTTT.